These 32 T cell receptor beta chains share one sample of origin, sequenced in a study of tumor and adjacent non-tumor tissue in lung cancer. The library came from three nested PCR rounds adapted from ARM-PCR protocols. TCRdb used MiXCR to reprocess the multiplex PCR reads, holding one entry per CDR3 protein. Of 98,000 or so distinct CDR3 sequences in the sample, about 80% were seen once. This sample's RNA came from whole unsorted tissue. Distant lung tissue was collected more than 3 cm away from the tumor edge. The specimen sequenced was distant non-tumor lung tissue. These TCRs come from a man in his fifties or sixties with small cell lung cancer.

Worth noting for this clonotype: Likely a read error: the CDR3 ends without its conserved phenylalanine or tryptophan. The rearrangement links TRBV10-3 to TRBJ2-5; TRBD2 aligns across 8 bases. This CDR3 is 13 amino acids long. CDR1 is ENHRY and CDR2 is SYGVKD in the germline V gene. In DNA form, the CDR3 reads TGTGTCATCAGCATAGCGGGAAAGGAGACCCAGTACCTC. This translates into CVISIAGKETQYL.

With regard to this clonotype: One junction end disagrees with the germline gene, perhaps due to a read error. The V gene is TRBV6-2 or TRBV6-3, the J gene TRBJ2-5; D gene uncertain. This CDR3 region has 14 residues. CDR1 MNHEY and CDR2 SVGEGT come from the germline V gene. The CDR3 coding sequence is TGTGCTAGCAGTTACGTCGGAGACCCAGAGACCCAGTGCTTC. Protein sequence: CASSYVGDPETQCF.

About this clonotype: At one end, the junction sequence differs from germline, possibly due to a read error. The J gene is TRBJ1-2, the V gene TRBV29-1; TRBD1 is a possible D gene (5 bases). CDR1 and CDR2 (germline): SQVTM, ANQGSEA. The CDR3 is made up of 13 amino acids. The CDR3 region has the DNA TGTAGCGTTGAAGATGGTAGGGGCTATGCCTACACCTTC. Protein sequence: CSVEDGRGYAYTF.

Concerning this clonotype itself: This is likely a read error, given that the CDR3 carries no conserved phenylalanine or tryptophan at its end. This CDR3 is CASSYFTGFETQYI. In DNA, the CDR3 is TGTGCCAGCAGCTACTTCACAGGGTTCGAGACACAGTACATC. This chain joins TRBV7-9 and TRBJ2-5; D is possibly TRBD1 (6 bases). Per the germline V gene, CDR1 is SEHNR and CDR2 is FQNEAQ (reference sequence). The CDR3 loop spans 14 amino acids.

Details on this clonotype: A much larger clone is a single base away; this may be a read error. This sequence joins TRBV20-1 and TRBJ2-2, with TRBD1 as a possible D gene (6 bases). Germline-derived CDR1 and CDR2 are DFQATT and SNEGSKA (reference sequence). Trimming pared 8 bases from V and 6 bases from J, leaving 13 bases between. This CDR3 has 12 amino acids. CDR3 nucleotide sequence: TGCAGTACTAACAGGGATGCCGGGGAGCTGTTTTTT. Translating gives CSTNRDAGELFF.

This clonotype was detected only a few times. A much larger clone differs by one base, so this may be a read error. The V and J genes are TRBV7-8 and TRBJ2-1, with D perhaps matching TRBD2 (5 bases). Trimming left V 1 base short and J 6 bases short, with 16 bases between. Germline loops: CDR1 SGHVS, CDR2 FQNEAQ. The CDR3 has 16 residues. The CDR3 nucleotides are TGTGCCAGCAGCTTAGAGTGGGAGCAATGGGGCAATGAGCAGTTCTTC. As protein: CASSLEWEQWGNEQFF. Full variable domain (outside the CDR3, taken from reference TRBV7-8 and TRBJ2-1): GAGVSQSPRYKVAKRGQDVALRCDPISGHVSLFWYQQALGQGPEFLTYFQNEAQLDKSGLPSDRFFAERPEGSVSTLKIQRTQQEDSAVYLCASSLEWEQWGNEQFFGPGTRLTVL.

As concerns this clonotype: One junction end does not reproduce the germline sequence, and a read error may be involved. CDR3 region: CVSGLGAKYGYTF. DNA for the CDR3: TGTGTCAGCGGCTTAGGAGCGAAGTATGGCTACACCTTC. The chain carries TRBV7-9 and TRBJ1-2, with unresolved D. This CDR3 has 13 amino acids. Germline V gene data show CDR1 as SEHNR and CDR2 as FQNEAQ (reference sequence).

A remark on this clonotype: Germline and junction disagree at one end, which may indicate a read error. This chain uses TRBV4-1 with TRBJ2-7, with a tentative D call TRBD1 (5 bases). The CDR3 has 13 residues. Germline values: CDR1 MGHRA, CDR2 YSYEKL. The CDR3 reads CANSFDRLYKQYF. DNA of the CDR3: TGCGCCAATAGTTTCGACAGACTCTACAAGCAGTACTTT.

Worth noting for this clonotype: The conserved closing phenylalanine or tryptophan is absent in this CDR3, likely reflecting a read error. V usage is TRBV4-2 and J usage is TRBJ1-6; possibly TRBD1 for D (5 bases). The germline CDR1 and CDR2 sequences are LGHNA and YNFKEQ. The CDR3 runs 15 residues. V lost 0 bases, J lost 9 bases, and 12 bases lay in between. In DNA form, the CDR3 reads TGTGCCAGCAGCCAAGATTTAAGGGGCAGTTCACCCCTCCACTAT. It yields the protein CASSQDLRGSSPLHY.

This clonotype has a single count. One junction end does not reproduce the germline sequence, and a read error may be involved. The V and J genes are TRBV10-3 and TRBJ2-1; TRBD2 matches 7 bases. The CDR3 length is 14 residues. Germline CDR1 reads ENHRY; CDR2 reads SYGVKD. As DNA, the CDR3 is TGTGCCATCAGCGGGACTACGTACTACAATGAGCTGTTCTTC. Its translation: CAISGTTYYNELFF.

This rearrangement joins TRBV10-1 to TRBJ2-7, with D possibly matching TRBD1 (7 bases). Germline CDR1 is WNHNN and CDR2 is SYGVQD (reference sequence). The CDR3 totals 14 residues. CDR3 sequence: CASSEGGGPKEQYV. The CDR3 DNA is TGCGCCAGCAGTGAAGGAGGGGGCCCTAAAGAGCAATACGTC.

On this clonotype itself: This may arise from a read error, as a much more abundant clone is one base away. The chain is built from TRBV30 and TRBJ1-1; D is undetermined. The CDR3 loop spans 13 amino acids. Germline V gene sequence: CDR1 GTSNPN, CDR2 SVGIG (reference sequence). V lost 2 bases and J 2 bases, leaving 9 bases between the germline ends. The CDR3 spells CAWSIFGNTEAFF. CDR3 bases: TGTGCCTGGAGTATATTTGGAAACACTGAAGCTTTCTTT. Looking up the rest from reference TRBV30 and TRBJ1-1 gives the full variable domain: SQTIHQWPATLVQPVGSPLSLECTVEGTSNPNLYWYRQAAGRGLQLLFYSVGIGQISSEVPQNLSASRPQDRQFILSSKKLLLSDSGFYLCAWSIFGNTEAFFGQGTRLTVV.

V is TRBV5-1 and J is TRBJ2-5, with unresolved D. This CDR3 region has 15 residues. V shed 9 bases and J shed 5 bases, with 23 bases lying between them. Germline V gene lookup returns CDR1 SGHRS and CDR2 YFSETQ. The CDR3 nucleotides are TGCGCCAACAGTCCAAACGACCCGAGTGGGGAGACCCAGTACTTC. This codes for CANSPNDPSGETQYF.

As to this clonotype: Possible read error: a much larger clone is one base away. The chain links TRBV20-1 to TRBJ1-3; D gene unclear. CDR3 size: 14 residues. The germline V gene has CDR1 DFQATT and CDR2 SNEGSKA (reference sequence). Trimming took 6 bases from V and 2 from J, leaving 14 bases between them. In DNA form, the CDR3 reads TGCAGTGCCCGTCCCCAGGAGACTGGAAACACCATATATTTT. Protein sequence: CSARPQETGNTIYF.

This clonotype was observed once. The conserved phenylalanine or tryptophan normally closing the CDR3 is absent here, so this likely arose from a read error. The chain is built from TRBV29-1 and TRBJ2-7; 8 positions agree with TRBD2. Germline CDR1 is SQVTM and CDR2 is ANQGSEA. Trimming cost V 7 bases and J 0 bases; bases outside gene matches: 8. The CDR3 has 14 amino acids. The CDR3 bases are TGCAGCGCGACGCTAGCGGGTATCTCCTACGAGCAGTACCTC. Protein product: CSATLAGISYEQYL.

A note on this clonotype: One end of the junction does not line up with germline, which may come from a read error. V is TRBV7-8 and J is TRBJ2-3; D is possibly TRBD1 or TRBD2 (5 bases each). Germline V gives CDR1 SGHVS, CDR2 FQNEAQ. CDR3 length: 17 residues. The CDR3 sequence: CAISLGAEPASRDTQYF. In DNA, the CDR3 is TGTGCCATCAGCTTAGGGGCGGAGCCCGCTAGCAGAGATACGCAGTATTTT.

In the case of this clonotype: A much larger clone differs from this one at a single base, so this may be a read error. CDR3 DNA: TGCAGTGCTATATCAGGGGCTAACACTGAAGCTTCCTTT. Its protein product is CSAISGANTEASF. The chain links TRBV20-1 to TRBJ1-1, with a possible D match to TRBD1 (6 bases). CDR3 size: 13 residues. The V gene's germline CDR1 is DFQATT and CDR2 SNEGSKA (reference sequence).

As concerns this clonotype: The CDR3 carries no conserved terminal phenylalanine or tryptophan, so it likely arises from a read error. V is TRBV12-3 or TRBV12-4 and J is TRBJ2-1, with D maybe TRBD1 (6 bases). The CDR3 is 14 residues long. The CDR3 bases are TGTGCCAACAGTTTACCTACAGGGTCATCTGAGCAGTTCCTC. This gives the protein CANSLPTGSSEQFL.

Details on this clonotype: This CDR3 fails to terminate in the conserved phenylalanine or tryptophan, so it likely reflects a read error. The chain links TRBV12-3 or TRBV12-4 to TRBJ2-5; the D is unclear. With 3 bases removed from V and 2 bases from J, the gap between germline ends came to 4 bases. The CDR3 is 12 amino acids. The CDR3 sequence is CASSFTQETQYC. The CDR3 DNA reads as TGTGCCAGCAGTTTTACACAAGAGACCCAGTACTGT.

With regard to this clonotype: At one of its ends the junction is not consistent with the germline gene, which may arise from a read error. V and J are TRBV20-1 and TRBJ2-1; 7 nucleotides align to TRBD2. CDR1 and CDR2 (germline): DFQATT, SNEGSKA (reference sequence). The CDR3 is 18 residues long. The CDR3 bases are TGCACTGCTAGAGAGCCCTCTGGCCGGGCGGGAGAGAGCAATGAGCAGTTCTTC. This sequence encodes CTAREPSGRAGESNEQFF.

A word on this clonotype: One end of the junction does not line up with germline, which may come from a read error. J is TRBJ1-1 and V is TRBV20-1, with D tentatively TRBD1 (6 bases). This CDR3 comprises 14 residues. Germline V gene lookup returns CDR1 DFQATT and CDR2 SNEGSKA (reference sequence). The CDR3 loop is CIARKGQMNTEAFF. In nucleotides, the CDR3 is TGCATTGCTAGGAAAGGACAGATGAACACTGAAGCTTTCTTT.

Turning to this clonotype: Without the conserved terminal phenylalanine or tryptophan, this CDR3 likely stems from a read error. The V call is TRBV2, the J call TRBJ2-3, with TRBD2 identical over 8 bases. CDR1 is SNHLY and CDR2 is FYNNEI in the germline V gene. This CDR3 contains 16 residues. V was pared by 6 bases and J by 6 bases, with 14 bases of the junction left unmatched. CDR3 nucleotide sequence: TGTGCCAGCAGCGCCTGGAGAGCGGGAGATTTGGATACGCAGTATTCT. It specifies CASSAWRAGDLDTQYS.

V and J are TRBV14 and TRBJ2-7, with 7 bases matching TRBD2. The CDR3 runs 15 residues. Per germline, CDR1 SGHDN and CDR2 FVKESK. For the CDR3, the DNA is TGTGCCAACAGCCACCCTAGCGGACCCTCCTACGAGCAGTGCGTC. It translates to CANSHPSGPSYEQCV.

On this clonotype: This clone may be a read error of a much larger clone one base away. The DNA of the CDR3 is TGTGCCGGCAGGTCGTCAGGGAAAGAGACCCAGTACTTC. Residues: CAGRSSGKETQYF. The chain is built from TRBV12-3 or TRBV12-4 and TRBJ2-5; D is perhaps TRBD1 (5 bases). This CDR3 contains 13 residues.

The chain couples TRBV6-1 to TRBJ1-5; D is perhaps TRBD1 (5 bases). In germline, CDR1 is MNHNS, CDR2 SASEGT. CDR3 length: 14 residues. Trimming removed 5 bases at V and 6 bases at J, with 14 bases between. CDR3: CASSLDTCGQPQHF. In DNA, the CDR3 is TGTGCCAGCAGTCTGGACACTTGTGGTCAGCCCCAGCATTTT.

As to this clonotype: At one end the junction does not follow the germline gene, possibly because of a read error. The V call is TRBV5-1, the J call TRBJ2-1; TRBD1 matches at 7 bases. Germline V gene lookup returns CDR1 SGHRS and CDR2 YFSETQ. CDR3 length equals 14 residues. The CDR3 sequence: CASSFDRVAKEQFF. CDR3 in DNA: TGTGCCAGTAGCTTTGACAGGGTTGCCAAAGAGCAGTTCTTC.

This clonotype was recorded only once. This may be a read error, as it is one base from a much larger clone. J is TRBJ2-3 and V is TRBV30, with 7 bases fitting TRBD2. CDR1 GTSNPN and CDR2 SVGIG come from the germline V gene (reference sequence). The CDR3 length is 13 residues. Unmatched junction bases numbered 7, after V lost 4 bases and J lost 6 bases. The CDR3: CAWNKWGGDTQYF. The CDR3 DNA sequence: TGTGCCTGGAACAAGTGGGGGGGGGATACGCAGTATTTT.

The V and J genes are TRBV10-2 and TRBJ2-3, with D unclear. Deletions cut 10 bases from V and 11 bases from J, with 19 bases between. CDR1 and CDR2 from the germline V gene are WSHSY and SAAADI. The CDR3 runs to 12 residues. CDR3 in DNA: TGCGCCACCTACGGGCCCCCGAATATGCAGTATTTT. Translation: CATYGPPNMQYF.

V is TRBV5-5 and J is TRBJ2-7; perhaps TRBD2 as D (6 bases). Trimming pared 4 bases from V and 4 bases from J, leaving 15 bases between. CDR1 SGHKS and CDR2 YYEKEE come from the germline V gene (reference sequence). This CDR3 has 14 residues. CDR3 in amino acids: CASSPWSSGYEQYF. DNA for the CDR3: TGTGCCAGCAGCCCCTGGAGTAGCGGTTACGAGCAGTACTTC.

Concerning this clonotype itself: Mismatch with germline at one junction end may stem from a read error. The chain links TRBV6-1 to TRBJ1-5; tentative D call: TRBD1 (6 bases). CDR3 length: 15 residues. Looked up from germline, CDR1 is MNHNS and CDR2 is SASEGT. CDR3 sequence (DNA): TGTGCCAGCAGTGAATCAGGGGACAATAATCAGCCCCAGCTTTTT. It translates to CASSESGDNNQPQLF.

This clonotype was seen at least ten times. The chain links TRBV30 to TRBJ1-2; TRBD1 might be the D (5 bases). CDR1 is GTSNPN, CDR2 SVGIG, per germline (reference sequence). The CDR3 is 13 residues long. Trimming cost V 4 bases and J 8 bases, with 17 bases left between them. CDR3 sequence (DNA): TGTGCCTGGATCGGGGCTCCGAGAAGGGGCTACACCTTC. Protein: CAWIGAPRRGYTF.

To note about this clonotype: The CDR3 ends on some other residue instead of the conserved phenylalanine or tryptophan, so this is likely a read error. The J gene is TRBJ2-4, the V gene TRBV7-9; 9 bases align to TRBD1. From germline, CDR1 is SEHNR and CDR2 FQNEAQ (reference sequence). V shed 5 bases and J 6 bases; nucleotides not matched to a gene: 8. The CDR3 runs 15 residues. CDR3 DNA sequence: TGTGCCAGCAGCCAGGCCGGGACAGGGATAAACATTCAGTACATC. Encoded protein: CASSQAGTGINIQYI.